The rows below give T cell receptor beta chains drawn from one sample of a study of cytomegalovirus exposure and HLA in healthy donors. The assay was immunoSEQ multiplex PCR, and TCRdb's table has in-frame clones only and misses some. The sample lists over 70,000 clones, around 64% occurring once. Source material: PBMCs. Receptors were obtained from a young man in good health and CMV-seronegative. The CDR3 runs from the conserved cysteine through the conserved F or W. Fields, in order: J gene, V gene, CDR3 length, clone size, D gene, CDR3 protein, CDR3 DNA. D genes are given only for firm matches. Clone size is shown for a subset of rows, as once, few, many or a class of expanded clone.

j_call: TRBJ1-2
v_call: TRBV10-3
cdr3_length: 14
clone_size: .
d_call: .
cdr3_aa: CAISKDMTNYGYTF
cdr3_nt: TGTGCCATCAGTAAGGACATGACTAACTATGGCTACACCTTC

j_call: TRBJ1-1
v_call: TRBV4-1
cdr3_length: 18
clone_size: .
d_call: .
cdr3_aa: CASSPLRGAGGADTEAFF
cdr3_nt: TGCGCCAGCAGCCCTCTTAGGGGGGCGGGGGGCGCGGACACTGAAGCTTTCTTT

j_call: TRBJ1-1
v_call: TRBV7-2
cdr3_length: 12
clone_size: .
d_call: .
cdr3_aa: CASSKSTTEAFF
cdr3_nt: TGTGCCAGCAGCAAGAGTACCACTGAAGCTTTCTTT

j_call: TRBJ1-1
v_call: TRBV28
cdr3_length: 14
clone_size: .
d_call: TRBD1
cdr3_aa: CASSFPGTVTEAFF
cdr3_nt: TGTGCCAGCAGTTTCCCGGGGACAGTTACTGAAGCTTTCTTT

j_call: TRBJ1-2
v_call: TRBV7-2
cdr3_length: 16
clone_size: .
d_call: .
cdr3_aa: CASSLKSGLANYGYTF
cdr3_nt: TGTGCCAGCAGCTTAAAATCGGGGTTAGCTAACTATGGCTACACCTTC

j_call: TRBJ1-6
v_call: TRBV5-8
cdr3_length: 14
clone_size: few
d_call: .
cdr3_aa: CASSPQGFDSPLHF
cdr3_nt: TGTGCCAGCAGCCCGCAGGGCTTCGATTCACCCCTCCACTTT

j_call: TRBJ2-3
v_call: TRBV30
cdr3_length: 12
clone_size: .
d_call: TRBD1
cdr3_aa: CAFERGQDTQYF
cdr3_nt: TGTGCATTCGAGAGGGGGCAGGATACGCAGTATTTT

j_call: TRBJ1-2
v_call: TRBV5-4
cdr3_length: 14
clone_size: .
d_call: TRBD1
cdr3_aa: CASSYDRGSYGYTF
cdr3_nt: TGTGCCAGCAGCTATGACAGGGGTTCCTATGGCTACACCTTC

j_call: TRBJ1-1
v_call: TRBV6-5
cdr3_length: 13
clone_size: .
d_call: .
cdr3_aa: CASSYNPRSEAFF
cdr3_nt: TGTGCCAGCAGTTATAACCCGCGCTCTGAAGCTTTCTTT

j_call: TRBJ2-7
v_call: TRBV7-6
cdr3_length: 14
clone_size: .
d_call: TRBD1
cdr3_aa: CASSIQDRGHEQYF
cdr3_nt: TGTGCCAGCAGCATACAAGACAGGGGGCACGAGCAGTACTTC

j_call: TRBJ1-1
v_call: TRBV10-3
cdr3_length: 14
clone_size: few
d_call: TRBD1
cdr3_aa: CAISESGQGTEAFF
cdr3_nt: TGTGCCATCAGTGAGTCTGGACAGGGCACTGAAGCTTTCTTT

j_call: TRBJ1-2
v_call: TRBV5-6
cdr3_length: 13
clone_size: .
d_call: .
cdr3_aa: CASSLFSGDGYTF
cdr3_nt: TGTGCCAGCAGCTTGTTTTCAGGTGATGGCTACACCTTC

j_call: TRBJ1-1
v_call: TRBV29-1
cdr3_length: 13
clone_size: .
d_call: TRBD1
cdr3_aa: CSVGDSHYTEAFF
cdr3_nt: TGCAGCGTGGGGGACAGCCATTACACTGAAGCTTTCTTT

j_call: TRBJ2-3
v_call: TRBV9
cdr3_length: 13
clone_size: .
d_call: .
cdr3_aa: CASSAGGRDTQYF
cdr3_nt: TGTGCCAGCAGCGCCGGGGGACGAGATACGCAGTATTTT

j_call: TRBJ1-1
v_call: TRBV11-3
cdr3_length: 13
clone_size: few
d_call: TRBD1
cdr3_aa: CASSGTGGTEAFF
cdr3_nt: TGTGCCAGCTCCGGGACAGGGGGCACTGAAGCTTTCTTT

j_call: TRBJ2-7
v_call: TRBV4-1
cdr3_length: 14
clone_size: .
d_call: .
cdr3_aa: CASSQDSGAYEQYF
cdr3_nt: TGCGCCAGCAGCCAAGATTCAGGGGCCTACGAGCAGTACTTC

j_call: TRBJ1-1
v_call: TRBV5-1
cdr3_length: 15
clone_size: .
d_call: .
cdr3_aa: CASSLVYGENTEAFF
cdr3_nt: TGCGCCAGCAGCTTGGTTTATGGAGAGAACACTGAAGCTTTCTTT

j_call: TRBJ1-2
v_call: TRBV2
cdr3_length: 11
clone_size: .
d_call: .
cdr3_aa: CASSRDWGYTF
cdr3_nt: TGTGCCAGCAGCCGGGACTGGGGCTACACCTTC

j_call: TRBJ1-1
v_call: TRBV6-5
cdr3_length: 14
clone_size: .
d_call: TRBD1
cdr3_aa: CASSSDRGITEAFF
cdr3_nt: TGTGCCAGCAGTTCGGACAGGGGGATCACTGAAGCTTTCTTT

j_call: TRBJ1-1
v_call: TRBV19
cdr3_length: 13
clone_size: few
d_call: .
cdr3_aa: CASTGQRNTEAFF
cdr3_nt: TGTGCCAGTACCGGACAGAGAAACACTGAAGCTTTCTTT

j_call: TRBJ1-1
v_call: TRBV7-6
cdr3_length: 17
clone_size: few
d_call: .
cdr3_aa: CASSSPLTVNLNTEAFF
cdr3_nt: TGTGCCAGCAGCTCACCCTTAACTGTGAACCTGAACACTGAAGCTTTCTTT

j_call: TRBJ1-2
v_call: TRBV10-2
cdr3_length: 13
clone_size: .
d_call: .
cdr3_aa: CASSERGANGYTF
cdr3_nt: TGCGCCAGCAGTGAACGGGGGGCGAATGGCTACACCTTC